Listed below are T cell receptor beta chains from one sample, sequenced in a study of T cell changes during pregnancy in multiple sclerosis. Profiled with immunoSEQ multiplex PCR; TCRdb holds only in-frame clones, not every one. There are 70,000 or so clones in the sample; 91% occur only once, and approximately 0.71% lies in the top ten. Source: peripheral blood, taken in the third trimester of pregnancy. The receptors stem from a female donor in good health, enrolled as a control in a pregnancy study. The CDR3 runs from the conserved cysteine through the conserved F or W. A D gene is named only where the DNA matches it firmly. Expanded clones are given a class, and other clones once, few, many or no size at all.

CDR3aa: CASSVAGNEQFF
CDR3nt: TGTGCCAGCAGCGTAGCCGGGAATGAGCAGTTCTTC
abundance: .
v_gene: TRBV9
j_gene: TRBJ2-1
d_gene: .

CDR3aa: CASSLDGNSYEQYF
CDR3nt: TGTGCCAGCAGCTTAGACGGTAACTCCTACGAGCAGTACTTC
abundance: .
v_gene: TRBV7-2
j_gene: TRBJ2-7
d_gene: .

CDR3aa: CASSPGADPSGNTIYF
CDR3nt: TGTGCCAGCTCACCAGGGGCGGATCCCTCTGGAAACACCATATATTTT
abundance: .
v_gene: TRBV18
j_gene: TRBJ1-3
d_gene: .

CDR3aa: CASRRAGDGTGELFF
CDR3nt: TGCGCCAGCAGACGAGCGGGAGATGGCACCGGGGAGCTGTTTTTT
abundance: .
v_gene: TRBV4-1
j_gene: TRBJ2-2
d_gene: TRBD2

CDR3aa: CASSVAGTSGRGETQYF
CDR3nt: TGTGCCAGCAGCGTAGCTGGGACTAGCGGGAGAGGGGAGACCCAGTACTTC
abundance: once
v_gene: TRBV9
j_gene: TRBJ2-5
d_gene: TRBD2

CDR3aa: CASSPAGQVGQPQHF
CDR3nt: TGTGCCAGCAGCCCGGCCGGACAGGTTGGGCAGCCCCAGCATTTT
abundance: .
v_gene: TRBV5-6
j_gene: TRBJ1-5
d_gene: TRBD1

CDR3aa: CAISPGLAGADTQYF
CDR3nt: TGTGCCATCAGTCCGGGACTAGCGGGAGCAGATACGCAGTATTTT
abundance: .
v_gene: TRBV10-3
j_gene: TRBJ2-3
d_gene: TRBD2

CDR3aa: CASSPGLGLAEQYF
CDR3nt: TGCGCCAGCAGCCCCGGACTAGGTTTAGCCGAGCAGTACTTC
abundance: .
v_gene: TRBV4-3
j_gene: TRBJ2-7
d_gene: TRBD2

CDR3aa: CASSIVDRASQPQHF
CDR3nt: TGTGCCAGTAGTATAGTAGACAGGGCGTCTCAGCCCCAGCATTTT
abundance: .
v_gene: TRBV19
j_gene: TRBJ1-5
d_gene: TRBD1

CDR3aa: CASSAPGTGNTEAFF
CDR3nt: TGTGCCAGTAGTGCGCCCGGGACAGGGAACACTGAAGCTTTCTTT
abundance: .
v_gene: TRBV19
j_gene: TRBJ1-1
d_gene: TRBD1

CDR3aa: CASSLATTEAFF
CDR3nt: TGTGCCAGCAGCCTAGCGACCACTGAAGCTTTCTTT
abundance: once
v_gene: TRBV6-1
j_gene: TRBJ1-1
d_gene: .

CDR3aa: CASSQDFRDNSPLHF
CDR3nt: TGCGCCAGCAGCCAAGATTTCCGGGATAATTCACCCCTCCACTTT
abundance: .
v_gene: TRBV4-3
j_gene: TRBJ1-6
d_gene: .

CDR3aa: CASSLGGLGTQYF
CDR3nt: TGTGCCAGCAGCTTGGGGGGGCTAGGTACGCAGTATTTT
abundance: .
v_gene: TRBV5-6
j_gene: TRBJ2-3
d_gene: .

CDR3aa: CATSREQANTEAFF
CDR3nt: TGTGCCACCAGCAGAGAACAGGCGAACACTGAAGCTTTCTTT
abundance: .
v_gene: TRBV15
j_gene: TRBJ1-1
d_gene: .

CDR3aa: CASSLGGVTEAFF
CDR3nt: TGTGCCAGCAGCCTTGGGGGGGTCACTGAAGCTTTCTTT
abundance: .
v_gene: TRBV7-8
j_gene: TRBJ1-1
d_gene: .

CDR3aa: CASTPAGSGANVLTF
CDR3nt: TGTGCCAGCACCCCGGCGGGCTCTGGGGCCAACGTCCTGACTTTC
abundance: .
v_gene: TRBV6-5
j_gene: TRBJ2-6
d_gene: .

CDR3aa: CASSFAPGLAGGSDEQYF
CDR3nt: TGTGCCAGCAGTTTCGCCCCGGGACTAGCGGGAGGTTCAGACGAGCAGTACTTC
abundance: .
v_gene: TRBV2
j_gene: TRBJ2-7
d_gene: TRBD2

CDR3aa: CASSWTPEETQYF
CDR3nt: TGTGCCAGCAGTTGGACACCAGAGGAGACCCAGTACTTC
abundance: .
v_gene: TRBV28
j_gene: TRBJ2-5
d_gene: .

CDR3aa: CASSRRTGGFHEQYF
CDR3nt: TGTGCCAGCAGCCGAAGGACAGGGGGATTCCACGAGCAGTACTTC
abundance: .
v_gene: TRBV13
j_gene: TRBJ2-7
d_gene: TRBD1

CDR3aa: CASSLDRTYGYTF
CDR3nt: TGTGCCAGCAGCTTAGACAGGACCTATGGCTACACCTTC
abundance: .
v_gene: TRBV7-2
j_gene: TRBJ1-2
d_gene: .

CDR3aa: CASLPSGRGSEQYF
CDR3nt: TGTGCCAGCCTACCTAGCGGGAGGGGATCCGAGCAGTACTTC
abundance: few
v_gene: TRBV2
j_gene: TRBJ2-7
d_gene: TRBD2

CDR3aa: CASRPDRRANYGYTF
CDR3nt: TGTGCCAGCAGACCCGACAGGCGAGCTAACTATGGCTACACCTTC
abundance: .
v_gene: TRBV5-4
j_gene: TRBJ1-2
d_gene: .

CDR3aa: CASSQDAGALLYGYTF
CDR3nt: TGCGCCAGCAGCCAAGATGCAGGGGCCCTCTTATATGGCTACACCTTC
abundance: .
v_gene: TRBV4-3
j_gene: TRBJ1-2
d_gene: .

CDR3aa: CATSRDGSAVRSNQPQHF
CDR3nt: TGTGCCACCAGCAGAGACGGCAGCGCAGTCCGTAGCAATCAGCCCCAGCATTTT
abundance: .
v_gene: TRBV15
j_gene: TRBJ1-5
d_gene: .

CDR3aa: CTSSQESRRFSYYNSPLHF
CDR3nt: TGCACCAGCAGCCAAGAATCCAGGCGTTTCTCTTACTATAATTCACCCCTCCACTTT
abundance: .
v_gene: TRBV1
j_gene: TRBJ1-6
d_gene: .

CDR3aa: CASSVVGGRPISTDTQYF
CDR3nt: TGTGCCAGCAGCGTAGTTGGAGGTCGGCCAATATCCACAGATACGCAGTATTTT
abundance: .
v_gene: TRBV9
j_gene: TRBJ2-3
d_gene: .

CDR3aa: CASSLQVAGGFDNEQFF
CDR3nt: TGTGCCAGCAGTTTACAGGTTGCGGGAGGGTTCGACAATGAGCAGTTCTTC
abundance: .
v_gene: TRBV28
j_gene: TRBJ2-1
d_gene: TRBD2